This T cell receptor (beta chain) was found in a study of blood T cell repertoires in COVID-19. There are 16 residues in the CDR3. Germline V lookup: CDR1 SGHVS, CDR2 FNYEAQ. Source study methods: Amplification from reference gene primers served as the basis for estimated nucleated cell counts. TCRdb's copy holds only in-frame clones and misses some; the assay was immunoSEQ multiplex PCR. V and J calls and clone size come straight from that table; D and trimming were deduced from the DNA. The table lists about 130,000 clones, over 75% of them singletons, with over 3.5% in the top ten. Notes on this clone: The junction and the germline gene differ at one end; a read error may be behind it.

The receptor comes from a woman in her fifties or sixties with acute or convalescent COVID-19. The chain has TRBV7-6 and TRBJ2-5; 14 bases match TRBD2. The specimen sequenced was peripheral blood. DNA for the CDR3: TGTGCCAGCAGCATAGCGGGACTAGCGGGAGCTGAGACCCAGTACTTC. Translation: CASSIAGLAGAETQYF. Together with reference TRBV7-6 and TRBJ2-5, the CDR3 gives the full variable domain: GAGVSQSPRYKVTKRGQDVALRCDPISGHVSLYWYRQALGQGPEFLTYFNYEAQQDKSGLPNDRFSAERPEGSISTLTIQRTEQRDSAMYRCASSIAGLAGAETQYFGPGTRLLVL.